This T cell receptor (beta chain) was captured by sequencing in a study of human T cells and chemical hapten exposure. Whole-study context: Each week of the approximately 23-week study, patients had diphenylcyclopropenone applied to the scalp.

TCRdb independently ran MiXCR on the RACE reads; one entry per CDR3 protein. The table has about 380,000 distinct CDR3 sequences, roughly 5.3% seen once. This clonotype appeared many times. Time point described: pre-sensitization, week 0. As to treatment: therapeutic diphenylcyclopropenone sensitization with weekly scalp DPC. J lost 1 base, V lost 0 bases, and 6 bases had no gene match. The germline gives CDR1 SGDLS, CDR2 YYNGEE. The CDR3 contains 17 residues. V gene TRBV9 combines with J gene TRBJ2-4, with TRBD1 matching over 8 bases. The clonotype originates from a woman aged 50 to 60 with alopecia areata. Some clones in this sample may be carry-over from other donors' samples. Sequences were derived from whole blood, sampled in connection with sensitization to the hapten diphenylcyclopropenone (DPC). The CDR3 here is CASSVEDRDGAKNIQYF. CDR3 nucleotides: TGTGCCAGCAGCGTAGAGGACAGGGACGGCGCCAAAAACATTCAGTACTTC. The full variable domain, in which reference TRBV9 and TRBJ2-4 provide the parts outside the CDR3, is DSGVTQTPKHLITATGQRVTLRCSPRSGDLSVYWYQQSLDQGLQFLIQYYNGEERAKGNILERFSAQQFPDLHSELNLSSLELGDSALYFCASSVEDRDGAKNIQYFGAGTRLSVL.